These 30 T cell receptor beta chains originate from one sample sequenced in a study of spatial heterogeneity in lung cancer. Via MiXCR, TCRdb re-called the 5' RACE reads, giving one row per CDR3 protein. The table includes some 52,000 distinct CDR3 sequences, approximately 7% detected once. Time point: sample taken at primary tumor resection. Unsorted tumor, nontumor lung tissue or cryopreserved PBMC supplied the whole RNA. The source material was PBMCs, sampled at surgery. These receptors all stem from a female donor with early-stage non-small cell lung cancer.

For this clonotype: A much larger clone is a single base away; this may be a read error. CDR3 region: CARSDLAGIDTQYF. The CDR3 nucleotides are TGTGCCAGAAGTGATCTAGCGGGGATAGATACGCAGTATTTT. The genes are TRBV2 and TRBJ2-3; 9 nucleotides line up with TRBD2. Germline V gene data show CDR1 as SNHLY and CDR2 as FYNNEI. CDR3 length: 14 amino acids.

The chain employs TRBV11-2 and TRBJ1-4; a possible D gene is TRBD1 (5 bases). The CDR3 consists of 13 residues. Germline V gives CDR1 SGHAT, CDR2 FQNNGV. Trimming took 6 bases from V and 7 from J, leaving 12 bases between them. DNA of the CDR3: TGTGCCAGCAGTCAACGGGGGGTTGAAAAACTGTTTTTT. Translating it yields CASSQRGVEKLFF.

This clonotype was found many times. V gene TRBV12-2 combines with J gene TRBJ2-5; TRBD1, the table's D call, was not compared with the DNA. TRBV12-2 is noted as a pseudogene. The CDR3 has 16 amino acids. The CDR3 loop is CASRFVRDRGVETQYF. For the CDR3, the DNA is TGTGCAAGTCGCTTCGTCCGAGACAGGGGGGTGGAGACCCAGTACTTC.

This clonotype was observed at least ten times. V gene TRBV19 combines with J gene TRBJ2-5, with 8 bases aligning to TRBD2. Germline V gene sequence: CDR1 LNHDA, CDR2 SQIVND (reference sequence). This CDR3 has 16 residues. Trimming took 7 bases from V and 1 from J; bases not matched to a gene: 11. The chain's CDR3 is CASTKGAGVRQETQYF. The CDR3 region has the DNA TGTGCCAGTACCAAGGGAGCGGGAGTACGCCAAGAGACCCAGTACTTC. The full variable domain, in which reference TRBV19 and TRBJ2-5 provide the parts outside the CDR3, is DGGITQSPKYLFRKEGQNVTLSCEQNLNHDAMYWYRQDPGQGLRLIYYSQIVNDFQKGDIAEGYSVSREKKESFPLTVTSAQKNPTAFYLCASTKGAGVRQETQYFGPGTRLLVL.

This clonotype was observed at least ten times. The chain combines TRBV11-2 with TRBJ1-1; D uncertain. The V end lost 1 base, the J end lost 0 bases, and 6 bases lay between the germline ends. Per germline, CDR1 SGHAT and CDR2 FQNNGV. This CDR3 has 14 residues. CDR3 nucleotide sequence: TGTGCCAGCAGCTTAGGGAACCTGAACACTGAAGCTTTCTTT. Its translation is CASSLGNLNTEAFF.

Many counts were recorded for this clonotype. J is TRBJ2-2 and V is TRBV5-5; D remains ambiguous. V lost 2 bases to trimming and J lost 0 bases, with 5 bases between them. In germline, CDR1 is SGHKS, CDR2 YYEKEE (reference sequence). The CDR3 extends over 14 amino acids. The DNA for the CDR3 is TGTGCCAGCAGCTTAGGGACGAACACCGGGGAGCTGTTTTTT. The encoded protein is CASSLGTNTGELFF.

V usage is TRBV14 and J usage is TRBJ2-3; the match to TRBD1 covers 7 bases. The V gene end was trimmed by 4 bases and the J gene end by 3 bases; junction bases not matched to a gene: 16. Germline CDR1 is SGHDN and CDR2 is FVKESK. The CDR3 runs to 18 residues. The CDR3 here is CASSPRDSRLFGTDTQYF. The DNA for the CDR3 is TGTGCCAGCAGCCCCCGGGACAGCCGCCTCTTCGGGACAGATACGCAGTATTTT.

This clonotype was observed a few times. CDR3 protein: CASSLDTGELFF. CDR3 bases: TGTGCCAGCAGTCTAGACACCGGGGAGCTGTTTTTT. This chain uses TRBV6-5 with TRBJ2-2; D remains ambiguous. Germline loops: CDR1 MNHEY, CDR2 SVGAGI. The CDR3 contains 12 residues. V was clipped by 5 bases and J by 3 bases, with 4 bases between them.

A note on this clonotype: This may be a read error, as it is one base from a much larger clone. The chain is built from TRBV7-2 and TRBJ2-7; D is unclear. CDR1 and CDR2 from the germline V gene are SGHTA and FQGNSA. The germline V and J ends were trimmed by 9 bases and 1 base, with 13 bases remaining between them. The CDR3 covers 13 residues. The CDR3 coding sequence is TGTGCCAGTGAATCGTGGGGTTCCTACGAGCAGTACTTC. Protein: CASESWGSYEQYF.

The chain couples TRBV7-6 to TRBJ2-1, with no clear D. The CDR3 runs 13 residues. Trimming removed 4 bases at V and 6 bases at J, with 10 bases between. CDR1 is SGHVS, CDR2 FNYEAQ, per germline. CDR3 residues: CASSYGSINEQFF. The CDR3 DNA is TGTGCCAGCAGCTATGGGTCTATCAATGAGCAGTTCTTC.

There are many counts of this clonotype. The V gene is TRBV7-2, the J gene TRBJ1-5; no clear D. Germline-derived CDR1 and CDR2 are SGHTA and FQGNSA. The ends were cut back, 0 bases at V and 2 bases at J, with 8 bases in the middle. CDR3 length equals 15 residues. DNA for the CDR3: TGTGCCAGCAGCTTAGCTGGATTGGGCAATCAGCCCCAGCATTTT. Translating gives CASSLAGLGNQPQHF. Using reference TRBV7-2 and TRBJ1-5 for the parts outside the CDR3, the full variable domain is GAGVSQSPSNKVTEKGKDVELRCDPISGHTALYWYRQSLGQGLEFLIYFQGNSAPDKSGLPSDRFSAERTGGSVSTLTIQRTQQEDSAVYLCASSLAGLGNQPQHFGDGTRLSIL.

The table lists this clonotype with many counts. V and J are TRBV2 and TRBJ2-2, with D perhaps TRBD1 (6 bases). CDR3 size: 13 residues. Per germline, CDR1 SNHLY and CDR2 FYNNEI. The V end lost 8 bases, the J end lost 7 bases, and 14 bases lay between the germline ends. CDR3 sequence: CASHRTVGGELFF. In nucleotides, the CDR3 is TGTGCCAGCCATCGGACAGTGGGCGGGGAGCTGTTTTTT.

This clonotype was counted at least ten times. The chain joins TRBV20-1 to TRBJ2-5; 10 nucleotides agree with TRBD2. Germline CDR1 is DFQATT and CDR2 is SNEGSKA (reference sequence). V shed 5 bases and J 1 base; nucleotides not matched to a gene: 7. The CDR3 consists of 15 residues. CDR3 bases: TGCAGTGCTCCGCAGCTAGCGGGGGTCCAAGAGACCCAGTACTTC. Translation gives CSAPQLAGVQETQYF.

The chain recombines TRBV12-3 or TRBV12-4 with TRBJ1-1; 7 bases match TRBD1. Trimming at V came to 3 bases and at J to 12 bases, leaving 7 bases not matched to a gene. The CDR3 consists of 12 residues. In DNA form, the CDR3 reads TGTGCCAGCAGTTTCCCACAGGGGCGGTCTTTCTTT. The encoded protein is CASSFPQGRSFF.

Of note for this clonotype: Compared with germline, one end of the junction differs, possibly owing to a read error. V usage is TRBV2 and J usage is TRBJ2-2; no firm D call. CDR1 SNHLY and CDR2 FYNNEI come from the germline V gene. The CDR3 has 11 residues. CDR3 sequence reads: CAGSPPGELFF. CDR3 bases: TGTGCCGGCAGTCCACCCGGGGAGCTGTTTTTT.

This clonotype was found many times. The rearrangement joins TRBV4-1 to TRBJ1-1, with 8 bases identical to TRBD1. Trimming took 6 bases from V and 1 from J; bases not matched to a gene: 4. The CDR3 is 14 residues long. Germline loops: CDR1 MGHRA, CDR2 YSYEKL. DNA of the CDR3: TGCGCCAGCAGACAGGGGGGATGGAACACTGAAGCTTTCTTT. Translating gives CASRQGGWNTEAFF.

Many counts were recorded for this clonotype. The chain carries TRBV9 and TRBJ2-1; D is perhaps TRBD1 or TRBD2 (5 bases each). The germline gives CDR1 SGDLS, CDR2 YYNGEE. The CDR3 runs to 15 residues. V was pared by 0 bases and J by 9 bases, with 16 bases between. DNA of the CDR3: TGTGCCAGCAGCGTAGATGGGACGGCCGGAGGTGAGCAGTTCTTC. Encoded protein: CASSVDGTAGGEQFF.

At least ten counts were recorded for this clonotype. The chain carries TRBV5-1 and TRBJ2-5; TRBD2 matches 15 bases. This CDR3 comprises 18 residues. Germline values: CDR1 SGHRS, CDR2 YFSETQ. The V and J ends lost 4 bases and 2 bases, in that order; junction bases with no gene match: 9. This CDR3 is CASSIGTSGGYPQETQYF. The CDR3 coding sequence is TGCGCCAGCAGCATCGGGACTAGCGGGGGGTATCCTCAAGAGACCCAGTACTTC.

Ten or more counts support this clonotype. This chain connects TRBV28 to TRBJ1-2, with TRBD1 identical over 8 bases. The germline gives CDR1 MDHEN, CDR2 SYDVKM. The length of the CDR3 is 14 residues. V dropped 5 bases and J dropped 6; count of bases not matched to a gene: 8. Here the CDR3 DNA reads TGTGCCAGCAGTCTCCGTCAGGGGGCCAATGGCTACACCTTC. Protein: CASSLRQGANGYTF.

This clonotype appeared many times. The chain recombines TRBV20-1 with TRBJ2-5; possibly TRBD1 for D (5 bases). Germline V gene sequence: CDR1 DFQATT, CDR2 SNEGSKA (reference sequence). The CDR3 length is 14 residues. The V gene lost 1 base and the J gene lost 4 bases, with 13 bases spanning the gap. This CDR3 reads CSARVARARETQYF. CDR3 DNA sequence: TGCAGTGCTAGAGTGGCCAGGGCGAGAGAGACCCAGTACTTC.

Ten or more counts support this clonotype. The chain uses TRBV10-3 and TRBJ2-3; D unresolved. The V and J ends lost 5 bases and 1 base respectively, with 10 bases between them. CDR1 and CDR2 (germline): ENHRY, SYGVKD. This CDR3 region has 14 residues. CDR3 in DNA: TGTGCCATCAGTCGGGCCAGCCGCACAGATACGCAGTATTTT. It is translated as CAISRASRTDTQYF.

This clonotype has ten or more counts. This chain connects TRBV11-2 to TRBJ2-3, with 8 bases matching TRBD2. The CDR3 contains 15 residues. CDR1 and CDR2 from the germline V gene are SGHAT and FQNNGV. With 7 bases clipped from V and 5 bases from J, the junction kept 11 bases outside the gene matches. This CDR3 reads CASIPVRGGGDTQYF. The CDR3 DNA reads TGTGCCAGCATACCGGTCCGGGGGGGAGGAGATACGCAGTATTTT.

This clonotype was observed many times. The chain joins TRBV9 to TRBJ2-1; 8 nucleotides agree with TRBD2. The CDR3 runs 15 residues. Germline CDR1 reads SGDLS; CDR2 reads YYNGEE. V shed 6 bases and J 4 bases; nucleotides not matched to a gene: 9. The CDR3 DNA reads TGTGCCAGCACCACTGAGGCTAGCGGGTACAATGAGCAGTTCTTC. This codes for CASTTEASGYNEQFF.

The sample holds a few counts of this clonotype. The chain carries TRBV5-1 and TRBJ2-2; possibly TRBD2 for D (5 bases). The CDR3 has 15 amino acids. Germline assignment: CDR1 SGHRS and CDR2 YFSETQ. V was trimmed by 2 bases and J by 6 bases, leaving 14 bases between them. CDR3 nucleotide sequence: TGCGCCAGCAGCTTCGAAGGGATCGGGGCCGGGGAGCTGTTTTTT. This translates into CASSFEGIGAGELFF.

In this sample, this clonotype turned up many times. CDR3 nucleotides: TGTGCCAGCAGTTCGGACTCCTTCGCTACGCAGTATTTT. It encodes CASSSDSFATQYF. V usage is TRBV6-6 and J usage is TRBJ2-3; D might be TRBD2 (5 bases). The CDR3 length is 13 residues. Trimming removed 4 bases at V and 8 bases at J, with 13 bases between. Germline CDR1 is MNHNY and CDR2 is SVGAGI (reference sequence).

This clonotype was seen many times. CDR3 loop: CASSDTGDTEAFF. The CDR3 DNA is TGTGCCAGCAGTGACACGGGGGACACTGAAGCTTTCTTT. This chain uses TRBV6-1 with TRBJ1-1; a weak D match, TRBD1 (5 bases). CDR1 MNHNS and CDR2 SASEGT come from the germline V gene. CDR3 length equals 13 residues. V lost 3 bases, J lost 3 bases, and 8 bases lay in between.

The rearrangement joins TRBV2 to TRBJ2-7; a possible D gene is TRBD2 (6 bases). The V gene's germline CDR1 is SNHLY and CDR2 FYNNEI. CDR3 length: 14 amino acids. V lost 5 bases and J 3 bases, leaving 14 bases between the germline ends. CDR3 nucleotides: TGTGCCAGCAGTCCCCTTGCGGGGTACTACGAGCAGTACTTC. Translated: CASSPLAGYYEQYF.

CDR3 nucleotides: TGTGCCAGCTCTGATCCAGGGGGCTATCAGCCCCAGCATTTT. It codes for CASSDPGGYQPQHF. This chain links TRBV27 with TRBJ1-5, with 8 bases identical to TRBD1. The CDR3 totals 14 residues. CDR1 is MNHEY, CDR2 SMNVEV, per germline (reference sequence). With V trimmed by 8 bases and J by 5 bases, 8 bases remained unmatched.

This clonotype occurred many times. V gene TRBV29-1 combines with J gene TRBJ2-3; 7 bases are shared with TRBD1. This CDR3 is 15 amino acids long. Germline CDR1 reads SQVTM; CDR2 reads ANQGSEA. The V segment lost 3 bases and the J segment 0 bases; nucleotides outside the gene matches: 6. CDR3 in amino acids: CSVDRGQPSTDTQYF. CDR3 DNA sequence: TGCAGCGTTGATAGGGGACAGCCTAGCACAGATACGCAGTATTTT.

The genes are TRBV5-1 and TRBJ2-1; D gene ambiguous. Germline CDR1 and CDR2: SGHRS and YFSETQ. Trimming stripped 2 bases from V and 1 base from J, with 7 bases between. There are 14 residues in the CDR3. The CDR3 DNA reads TGCGCCAGCAGCTTTGACTCGTCCTACAATGAGCAGTTCTTC. This gives the protein CASSFDSSYNEQFF.